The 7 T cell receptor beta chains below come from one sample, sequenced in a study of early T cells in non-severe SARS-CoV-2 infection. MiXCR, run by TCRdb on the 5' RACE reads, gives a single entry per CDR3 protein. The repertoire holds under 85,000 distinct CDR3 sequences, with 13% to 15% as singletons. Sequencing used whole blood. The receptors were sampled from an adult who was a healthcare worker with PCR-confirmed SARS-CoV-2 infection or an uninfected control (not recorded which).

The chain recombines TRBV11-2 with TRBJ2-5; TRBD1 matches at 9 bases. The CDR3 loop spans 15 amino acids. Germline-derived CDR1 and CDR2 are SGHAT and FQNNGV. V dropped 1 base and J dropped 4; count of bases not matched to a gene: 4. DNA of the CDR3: TGTGCCAGCAGCTTAGGGGACAGGGAAAGAGAGACCCAGTACTTC. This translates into CASSLGDRERETQYF.

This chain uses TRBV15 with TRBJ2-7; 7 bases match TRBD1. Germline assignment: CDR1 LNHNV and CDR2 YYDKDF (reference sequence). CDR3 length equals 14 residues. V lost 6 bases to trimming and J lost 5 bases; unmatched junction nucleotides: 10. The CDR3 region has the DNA TGTGCCACCAGTATTAGGGACAGCTTTAACGAGCAGTACTTC. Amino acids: CATSIRDSFNEQYF.

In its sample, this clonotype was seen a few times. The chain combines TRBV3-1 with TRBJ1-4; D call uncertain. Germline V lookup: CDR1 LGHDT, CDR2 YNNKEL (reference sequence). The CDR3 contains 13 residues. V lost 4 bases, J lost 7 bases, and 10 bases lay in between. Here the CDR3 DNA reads TGTGCCAGCAGCCTGGTCGAGAGTGAAAAACTGTTTTTT. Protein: CASSLVESEKLFF.

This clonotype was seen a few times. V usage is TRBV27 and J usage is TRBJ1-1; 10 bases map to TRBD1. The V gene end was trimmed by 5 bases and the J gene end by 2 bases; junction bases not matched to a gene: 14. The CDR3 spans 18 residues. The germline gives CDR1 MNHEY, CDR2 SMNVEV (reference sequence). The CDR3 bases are TGTGCCAGCAGTCCAGGTCGGGGACAGGGGCGGCGTAACACTGAAGCTTTCTTT. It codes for CASSPGRGQGRRNTEAFF.

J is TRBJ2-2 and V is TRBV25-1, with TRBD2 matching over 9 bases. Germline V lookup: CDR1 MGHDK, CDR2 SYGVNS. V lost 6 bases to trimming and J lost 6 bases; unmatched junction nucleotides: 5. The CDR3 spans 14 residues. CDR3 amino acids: CASSSGLASGELFF. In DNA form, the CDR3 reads TGTGCCAGCAGCTCGGGACTAGCCTCCGGGGAGCTGTTTTTT.

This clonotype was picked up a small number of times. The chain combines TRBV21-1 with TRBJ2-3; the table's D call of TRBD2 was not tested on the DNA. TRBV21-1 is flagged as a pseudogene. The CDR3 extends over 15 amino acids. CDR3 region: CASSKGPSGTDTQYF. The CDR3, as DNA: TGTGCCAGCAGCAAAGGTCCTAGCGGCACAGATACGCAGTATTTT.

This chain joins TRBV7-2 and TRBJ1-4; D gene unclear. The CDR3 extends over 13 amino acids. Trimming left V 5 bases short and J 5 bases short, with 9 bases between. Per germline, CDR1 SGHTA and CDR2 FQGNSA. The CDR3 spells CASSGGPNEKLFF. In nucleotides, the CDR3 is TGTGCCAGCAGCGGTGGACCCAATGAAAAACTGTTTTTT.